A selection of T cell receptor beta chains follows, all from one sample in a study of blood T cell repertoires in COVID-19. TCRdb's copy holds only in-frame clones and misses some; the assay was immunoSEQ multiplex PCR. The sample carries about 330,000 clones, 65% to 90% recorded once. The sample taken for sequencing was peripheral blood. The receptors were sampled from a human donor in a cohort sampled during active COVID-19. Both conserved end residues are part of each CDR3. The D gene is left open where the match is weak. The listing skips clone size in some rows; elsewhere it reads once, few, many or a size class.

d_call j_call v_call clone_size cdr3_nt cdr3_aa
. TRBJ1-1 TRBV15 . TGTGCCACCAGCTCAAACAGATTGGAAAGGTCTGAAGCTTTCTTT CATSSNRLERSEAFF
TRBD1 TRBJ2-4 TRBV6-6 . TGTGCCAGCAGTCCGGGACAGGGGGCTAACATTCAGTACTTC CASSPGQGANIQYF
. TRBJ1-5 TRBV10-3 . TGTGCCATCAGCGACAGGAATCAGCCCCAGCATTTT CAISDRNQPQHF
TRBD1 TRBJ1-1 TRBV19 once TGTGCCAGTACCCCCTCTCCAGGGGGAGGCACTGAAGCTTTCTTT CASTPSPGGGTEAFF
. TRBJ1-6 TRBV19 . TGTGCCAGTAGCTCCTTGGGGGGGGACATCTATAATTCACCCCTCCACTTT CASSSLGGDIYNSPLHF
. TRBJ1-2 TRBV12-3/TRBV12-4 . TGTGCCAGCAGTTCCAGATATGGCTACACCTTC CASSSRYGYTF
TRBD2 TRBJ2-7 TRBV29-1 . TGCAGCGTTCCCGGCCTGCGCGGGGGAGTCTACGAGCAGTACTTC CSVPGLRGGVYEQYF
. TRBJ2-1 TRBV12-3/TRBV12-4 . TGTGCCAGCAGTTTTCGCGGCTACAATGAGCAGTTCTTC CASSFRGYNEQFF
. TRBJ1-1 TRBV30 . TGTGCCTGGAGCCTCAGGCCAGGGGCTGAAGCTTTCTTT CAWSLRPGAEAFF
. TRBJ1-2 TRBV18 . TGTGCCAGCTCATCGCTCGGCGGATTCGGGTCCTATGGCTACACCTTC CASSSLGGFGSYGYTF
. TRBJ2-7 TRBV19 . TGTGCCAGTAGTAGGGGCGACTCGGGCTACGAGCAGTACTTC CASSRGDSGYEQYF
. TRBJ2-5 TRBV2 . TGTGCCAGCACCACAGAAGAGACCCAGTACTTC CASTTEETQYF
. TRBJ1-4 TRBV7-8 . TGTGCCAGCAGCTTAGATAGGGGAGGGGGACTGTTTTTT CASSLDRGGGLFF
. TRBJ1-5 TRBV5-1 . TGCGCCAGCAGCTGGGGCGACGGTTACAATCAGCCCCAGCATTTT CASSWGDGYNQPQHF
. TRBJ2-7 TRBV7-8 . TGTGCCAGCAGTTTACAGGCCCCCCCTGCCGAGCAGTACTTC CASSLQAPPAEQYF
TRBD1 TRBJ2-3 TRBV29-1 . TGCAGCGTAGACAGGGGAGTCCAAGATACGCAGTATTTT CSVDRGVQDTQYF
TRBD2 TRBJ2-3 TRBV4-2 . TGTGCCAGCAGCCAAGACCTAGCGGGGGAAACAGATACGCAGTATTTT CASSQDLAGETDTQYF
TRBD2 TRBJ2-7 TRBV27 . TGTGCCAGCAGTTTAGGGCGGGGGACCTACGAGCAGTACTTC CASSLGRGTYEQYF
. TRBJ1-3 TRBV3-1/TRBV3-2 . TGTGCCAGCAGCCTAACGGGACTGAGCTCTGGAAACACCATATATTTT CASSLTGLSSGNTIYF
TRBD2 TRBJ2-2 TRBV15 . TGTGCCACCCGGGGGGTGAACACCGGGGAGCTGTTTTTT CATRGVNTGELFF